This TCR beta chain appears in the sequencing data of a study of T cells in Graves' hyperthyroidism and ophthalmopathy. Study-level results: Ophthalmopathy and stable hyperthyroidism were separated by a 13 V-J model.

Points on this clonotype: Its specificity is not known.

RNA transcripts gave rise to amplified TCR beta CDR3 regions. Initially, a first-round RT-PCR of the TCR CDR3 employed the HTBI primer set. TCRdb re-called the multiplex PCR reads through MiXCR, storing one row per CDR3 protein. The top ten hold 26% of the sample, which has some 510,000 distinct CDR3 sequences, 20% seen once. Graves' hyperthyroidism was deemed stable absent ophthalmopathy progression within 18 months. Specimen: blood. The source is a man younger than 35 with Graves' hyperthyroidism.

The DNA of the CDR3 is TGTGCCAGCAGGGCAACCGAGGTTTACGAGCAGTACTTC. Its protein is CASRATEVYEQYF. The rearrangement uses TRBV3-1 and TRBJ2-7; unclear D gene. The CDR3 has 13 residues. Trimming shortened V by 6 bases and J by 4 bases, and 13 bases separated the two germline ends. Germline V gene data show CDR1 as LGHDT and CDR2 as YNNKEL (reference sequence).